This T cell receptor (beta chain) emerged from a study of neurological immune-mediated disorders. There are many counts of this clonotype. As yet, its antigen is unknown. V shed 6 bases and J 6 bases; nucleotides not matched to a gene: 4. The CDR3 sequence is 13 residues long. The germline gives CDR1 SNHLY, CDR2 FYNNEI. Overall study findings and caveats: Healthy controls had more TCR clonal expansion than multiple sclerosis, which showed the least, whereas HTLV-1-associated myelopathy showed the most.

From the 5' RACE reads, TCRdb called clonotypes with MiXCR, one entry per CDR3 protein. This sample carries about 30,000 distinct CDR3 sequences, roughly 12% of them seen once, and the ten largest clones take about 5.6%. Material for sequencing was PBMCs. The chain joins TRBV2 to TRBJ1-2; TRBD1 aligns across 10 bases. The sequence came from a woman between 55 and 75 years old in good health. CDR3 sequence: CASRTGGWDGYTF. The CDR3, as DNA: TGTGCCAGCAGGACAGGGGGCTGGGATGGCTACACCTTC.